This T cell receptor beta chain was sequenced for a study of CD8 T cells in Susac syndrome. Trimming cost V 6 bases and J 5 bases; bases outside gene matches: 9. This CDR3 region has 15 residues. The germline V gene encodes CDR1 SNHLY and CDR2 FYNNEI. CD8+ and CD4+ T cells taken from blood had their TCR beta sequenced. Controls were healthy donors (matched for age and sex). Negative isolation yielded CD8+ and CD4+ T cells; FACS enriched TEMRA cells. RNA was extracted with the RNeasy kit, and a quantity of 0.5 to 1 ug was reverse transcribed using random hexamers. Across 54 Vbeta and 13 Jbeta, TCR beta CDR3 was amplified with immunoSEQ multiplex PCR. One entry per CDR3 protein, called by TCRdb with MiXCR from the immunoSEQ multiplex PCR reads. This sample has roughly 130,000 distinct CDR3 sequences, with about 95% found just once.

This sequence was found in a human donor in good health. Sequencing used CD4+ T cells from PBMCs. This rearrangement joins TRBV2 to TRBJ2-2; 7 bases align to TRBD1. In nucleotides, the CDR3 is TGTGCCAGCAGCCCCGACAGGGTAGGGACCGGGGAGCTGTTTTTT. Amino acid sequence: CASSPDRVGTGELFF.